This TCR beta chain was obtained from a study of control samples from healthy donors and cancer patients. Libraries were prepared by immunoSEQ multiplex PCR; TCRdb keeps only in-frame clonotypes and omits some of them. The table shows 90,000 to 130,000 clones, with about 80% occurring only once. CDR1 SGHRS and CDR2 YFSETQ come from the germline V gene. V shed 0 bases and J shed 2 bases, with 10 bases lying between them. This CDR3 has 15 amino acids. This clone showed up just once. What was sequenced was blood. The chain employs TRBV5-1 and TRBJ2-3; TRBD2 might be the D (6 bases). This receptor was identified in a man in his late teens or twenties in good health. CDR3 protein: CASSLVGGSTDTQYF. CDR3 sequence (DNA): TGCGCCAGCAGCTTGGTGGGGGGATCCACAGATACGCAGTATTTT.